A selection of T cell receptor beta chains follows, all from one sample in a study of T cell changes during pregnancy in multiple sclerosis. TCRdb keeps only in-frame clones here, not all; method: immunoSEQ multiplex PCR. Of 40,000 to 60,000 clones detected, about 92% appear once; the ten largest clones hold around 0.56%. Sequenced material: CD4+ T cells from peripheral blood mononuclear cells, taken after pregnancy. These receptors were taken from a female donor with multiple sclerosis, enrolled in a pregnancy study. Each CDR3 is given with its conserved first and last residue. The D gene is left open where the match is weak. Size values are once, few and many counts, or a class for expanded clones, and some rows have none.

>TRBV29-1|NA|TRBJ2-7|NA
CSAGGNSYEQYF
TGCAGCGCCGGCGGCAACTCCTACGAGCAGTACTTC
>TRBV7-2|TRBD1|TRBJ2-3|NA
CASSLVGDRVSDTQYF
TGTGCCAGCAGCTTAGTTGGGGACAGGGTATCAGATACGCAGTATTTT
>TRBV19|NA|TRBJ1-5|NA
CASSVQRQPQHF
TGTGCCAGTAGTGTCCAGCGTCAGCCCCAGCATTTT
>TRBV28|NA|TRBJ2-5|NA
CASSFYRSLGETQYF
TGTGCCAGCAGTTTTTATCGATCACTCGGGGAGACCCAGTACTTC
>TRBV11-3|TRBD1|TRBJ2-3|NA
CASSLGRTGGYTDTQYF
TGTGCCAGCAGCTTAGGCCGGACAGGGGGATACACAGATACGCAGTATTTT
>TRBV2|NA|TRBJ1-2|NA
CASSEGGGFYGYTF
TGTGCCAGCAGTGAAGGGGGGGGGTTCTATGGCTACACCTTC
>TRBV28|NA|TRBJ2-2|once
CASSSPTGKDTGELFF
TGTGCCAGCAGTTCTCCGACAGGAAAGGACACCGGGGAGCTGTTTTTT
>TRBV30|TRBD1|TRBJ2-7|NA
CALGGLTGGVSEQYF
TGTGCCCTGGGTGGACTTACAGGGGGCGTCTCCGAGCAGTACTTC
>TRBV30|TRBD2|TRBJ2-3|NA
CAWALAGLTDTQYF
TGTGCCTGGGCTCTAGCGGGACTCACAGATACGCAGTATTTT
>TRBV27|TRBD2|TRBJ2-1|NA
CASSPRTSGSRNEQFF
TGTGCCAGCAGTCCACGGACTAGCGGGAGTCGGAATGAGCAGTTCTTC
>TRBV6-1|NA|TRBJ2-6|NA
CASGGGSGANVLTF
TGTGCCAGCGGGGGGGGCAGTGGGGCCAACGTCCTGACTTTC
>TRBV11-2|TRBD2|TRBJ2-1|NA
CASSPRLAGNNEQFF
TGTGCCAGCAGCCCCCGACTAGCGGGGAACAATGAGCAGTTCTTC
>TRBV27|NA|TRBJ2-1|NA
CASSSPGQFSYNEQFF
TGTGCCAGCAGTTCCCCCGGACAGTTCTCCTACAATGAGCAGTTCTTC
>TRBV27|TRBD2|TRBJ2-5|NA
CASSVAGTRALETQYF
TGTGCCAGCAGTGTAGCCGGGACTAGAGCGTTAGAGACCCAGTACTTC
>TRBV5-6|NA|TRBJ1-1|NA
CASSFVAQGRNTEAFF
TGTGCCAGCAGCTTTGTAGCCCAGGGAAGGAACACTGAAGCTTTCTTT
>TRBV18|NA|TRBJ2-3|NA
CASSPEQATDTQYF
TGTGCCAGCTCACCAGAACAGGCCACAGATACGCAGTATTTT
>TRBV28|NA|TRBJ1-5|NA
CASSFAGGGSNQPQHF
TGTGCCAGCAGTTTTGCGGGGGGAGGGAGCAATCAGCCCCAGCATTTT
>TRBV9|TRBD2|TRBJ2-2|NA
CASSQRLAGGSGELFF
TGTGCCAGCAGTCAGAGACTAGCGGGAGGCTCCGGGGAGCTGTTTTTT
>TRBV30|TRBD1|TRBJ1-2|NA
CAWSQGRGYVDGYTF
TGTGCCTGGAGTCAAGGCAGGGGGTATGTCGATGGCTACACCTTC
>TRBV7-2|TRBD2|TRBJ2-5|once
CASSPRLLAGGETQYF
TGTGCCAGCAGCCCTAGGCTGTTGGCGGGAGGAGAGACCCAGTACTTC
>TRBV4-2|NA|TRBJ2-7|NA
CASSLLPTDSREQYF
TGTGCCAGCAGCCTTCTTCCGACAGATTCGCGGGAGCAGTACTTC
>TRBV7-2|TRBD1|TRBJ1-2|NA
CASSLGSGTGANYGYTF
TGTGCCAGCAGCTTAGGCTCCGGCACAGGGGCCAACTATGGCTACACCTTC
>TRBV7-8|NA|TRBJ2-2|NA
CASTEGGDNGELFF
TGTGCCAGCACCGAGGGTGGGGATAACGGGGAGCTGTTTTTT
>TRBV5-5|TRBD1|TRBJ1-5|NA
CASSLAGTGVGQPQHF
TGTGCCAGCAGCTTGGCCGGGACAGGGGTTGGACAGCCCCAGCATTTT
>TRBV27|NA|TRBJ1-5|NA
CASSKGQPNQPQHF
TGTGCCAGCAGTAAAGGACAGCCTAATCAGCCCCAGCATTTT
>TRBV11-1|TRBD1|TRBJ2-1|NA
CASSLLGTGWNEQFF
TGTGCCAGCAGCTTACTTGGGACAGGGTGGAATGAGCAGTTCTTC
>TRBV7-2|NA|TRBJ2-2|NA
CASSRTGELFF
TGTGCCAGCAGCCGCACCGGGGAGCTGTTTTTT